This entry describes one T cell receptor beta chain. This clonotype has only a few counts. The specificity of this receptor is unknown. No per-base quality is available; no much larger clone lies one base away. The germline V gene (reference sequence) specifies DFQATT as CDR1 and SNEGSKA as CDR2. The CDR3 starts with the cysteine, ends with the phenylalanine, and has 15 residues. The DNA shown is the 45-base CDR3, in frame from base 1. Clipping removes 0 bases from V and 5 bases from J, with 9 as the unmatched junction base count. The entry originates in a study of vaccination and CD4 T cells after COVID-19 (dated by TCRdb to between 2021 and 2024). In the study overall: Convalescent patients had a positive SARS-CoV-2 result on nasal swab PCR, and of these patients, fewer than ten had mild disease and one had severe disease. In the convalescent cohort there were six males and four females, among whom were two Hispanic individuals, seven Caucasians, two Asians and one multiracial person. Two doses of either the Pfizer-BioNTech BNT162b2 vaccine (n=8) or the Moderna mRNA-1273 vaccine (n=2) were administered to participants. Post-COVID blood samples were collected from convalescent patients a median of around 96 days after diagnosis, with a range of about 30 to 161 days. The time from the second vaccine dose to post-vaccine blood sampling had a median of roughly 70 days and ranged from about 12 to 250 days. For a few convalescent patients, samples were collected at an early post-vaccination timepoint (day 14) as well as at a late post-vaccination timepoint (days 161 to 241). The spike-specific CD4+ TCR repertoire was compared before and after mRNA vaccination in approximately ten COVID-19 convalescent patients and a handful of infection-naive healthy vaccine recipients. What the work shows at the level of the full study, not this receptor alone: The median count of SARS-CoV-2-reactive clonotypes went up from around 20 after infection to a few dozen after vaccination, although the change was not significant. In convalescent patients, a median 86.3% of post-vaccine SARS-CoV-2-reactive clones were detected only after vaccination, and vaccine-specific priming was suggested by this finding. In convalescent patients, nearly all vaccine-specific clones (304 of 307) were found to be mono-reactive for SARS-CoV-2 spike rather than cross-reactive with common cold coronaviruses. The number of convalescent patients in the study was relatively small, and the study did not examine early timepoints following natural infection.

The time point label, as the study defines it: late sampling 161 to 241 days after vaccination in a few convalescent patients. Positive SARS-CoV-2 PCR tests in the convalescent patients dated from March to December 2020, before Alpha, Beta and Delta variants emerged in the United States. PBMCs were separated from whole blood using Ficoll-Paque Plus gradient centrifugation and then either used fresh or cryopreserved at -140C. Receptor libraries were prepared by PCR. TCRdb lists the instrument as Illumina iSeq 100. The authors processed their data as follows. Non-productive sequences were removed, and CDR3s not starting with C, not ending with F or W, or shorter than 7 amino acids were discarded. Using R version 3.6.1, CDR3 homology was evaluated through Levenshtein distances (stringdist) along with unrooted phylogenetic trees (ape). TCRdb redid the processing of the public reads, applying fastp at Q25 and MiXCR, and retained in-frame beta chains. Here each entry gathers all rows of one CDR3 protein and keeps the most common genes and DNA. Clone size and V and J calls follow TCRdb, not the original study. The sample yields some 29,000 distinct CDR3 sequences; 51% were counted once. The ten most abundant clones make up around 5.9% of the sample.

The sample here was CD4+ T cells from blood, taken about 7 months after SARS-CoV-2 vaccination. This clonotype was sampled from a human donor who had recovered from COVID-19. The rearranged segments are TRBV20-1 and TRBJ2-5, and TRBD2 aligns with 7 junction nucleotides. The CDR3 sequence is CSARDQRDAWETQYF. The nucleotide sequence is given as TGCAGTGCTAGAGATCAGCGGGACGCGTGGGAGACCCAGTACTTC.